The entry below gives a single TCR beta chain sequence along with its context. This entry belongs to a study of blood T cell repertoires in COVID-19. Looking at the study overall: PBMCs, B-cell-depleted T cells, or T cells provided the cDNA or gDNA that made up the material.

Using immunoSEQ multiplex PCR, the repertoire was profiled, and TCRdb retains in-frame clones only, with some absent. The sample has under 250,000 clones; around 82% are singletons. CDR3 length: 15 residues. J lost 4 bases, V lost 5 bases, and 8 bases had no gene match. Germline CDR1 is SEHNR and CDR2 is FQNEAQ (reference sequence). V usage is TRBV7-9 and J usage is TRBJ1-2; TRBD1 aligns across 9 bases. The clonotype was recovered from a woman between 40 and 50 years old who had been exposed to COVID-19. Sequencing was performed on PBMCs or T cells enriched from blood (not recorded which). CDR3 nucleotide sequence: TGTGCCAGCAGCGGATACAGGGGGCGGTTCTATGGCTACACCTTC. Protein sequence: CASSGYRGRFYGYTF.